This TCR beta chain was identified during a study of sequential checkpoint blockade in melanoma. Study information: Maintenance nivolumab came after either treatment sequence.

The repertoire was sequenced with immunoSEQ multiplex PCR; TCRdb's copy has only in-frame clones and lacks some. The sample has some 10,000 clones; around 78% are singletons. Germline trimming cut 1 base from V and 2 bases from J; bases unmatched to any gene: 6. From germline, CDR1 is SQVTM and CDR2 ANQGSEA. The CDR3 covers 16 residues. The treatment here: randomized to nivolumab then ipilimumab (arm A) or the reverse (arm B). The sequence was collected from a human donor with melanoma. The sequencing here drew on CD8+ T cells sorted from blood (inferred from file names), taken from a patient given nivolumab and ipilimumab in sequence. The J gene is TRBJ2-3, the V gene TRBV29-1; 10 positions match TRBD1. The CDR3, as DNA: TGCAGCGTTGAAGGTCGGACAGGGGGGCCCACAGATACGCAGTATTTT. Translating gives CSVEGRTGGPTDTQYF.